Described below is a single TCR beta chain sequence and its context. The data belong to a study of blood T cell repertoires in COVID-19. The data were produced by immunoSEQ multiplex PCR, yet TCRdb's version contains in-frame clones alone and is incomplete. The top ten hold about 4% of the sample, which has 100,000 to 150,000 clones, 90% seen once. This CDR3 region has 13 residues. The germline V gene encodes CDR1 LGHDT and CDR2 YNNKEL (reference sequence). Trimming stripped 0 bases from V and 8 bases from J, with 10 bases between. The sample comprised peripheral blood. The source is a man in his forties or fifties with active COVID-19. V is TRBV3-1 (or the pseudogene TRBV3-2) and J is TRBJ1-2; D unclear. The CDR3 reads CASSQESVRGYTF. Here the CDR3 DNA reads TGTGCCAGCAGCCAAGAGTCAGTGCGGGGCTACACCTTC.